The 23 T cell receptor beta chains reported below all come from one sample, sequenced in a study of shared clonotypes between healthy human individuals. This table comes from immunoSEQ multiplex PCR, and its TCRdb copy is limited to in-frame clones, with some not included. The table records under 600,000 clones, about 96% of them present only once. Sequencing was done on a sample of naive CD4+ T cells sorted from blood. Subset denoted: CD45RA+ positively selected. The receptor set was obtained from a woman in her thirties in good health.

The genes are TRBV28 and TRBJ2-3; 9 bases line up with TRBD2. The CDR3 runs to 16 residues. The V and J ends lost 5 bases and 0 bases, in that order; junction bases with no gene match: 6. CDR1 is MDHEN, CDR2 SYDVKM, per germline. The CDR3, as DNA: TGTGCCAGCAGTCAGAGCGGGAGGATTAGCACAGATACGCAGTATTTT. Translating it yields CASSQSGRISTDTQYF. Full variable domain (rest looked up from reference TRBV28 and TRBJ2-3): DVKVTQSSRYLVKRTGEKVFLECVQDMDHENMFWYRQDPGLGLRLIYFSYDVKMKEKGDIPEGYSVSREKKERFSLILESASTNQTSMYLCASSQSGRISTDTQYFGPGTRLTVL.

The CDR3 is CAISTGLAGFYEQYF. CDR3 coding DNA: TGTGCCATCAGCACGGGACTAGCGGGATTCTACGAGCAGTACTTC. V usage is TRBV10-3 and J usage is TRBJ2-7, with 13 positions matching TRBD2. The CDR3 contains 15 residues. Germline V lookup: CDR1 ENHRY, CDR2 SYGVKD. The V gene end was trimmed by 6 bases and the J gene end by 3 bases; junction bases not matched to a gene: 5.

This chain links TRBV6-6 with TRBJ2-4, with D uncertain. Germline values: CDR1 MNHNY, CDR2 SVGAGI (reference sequence). Trimming removed 5 bases at V and 0 bases at J, with 5 bases between. The CDR3 is 13 residues long. The CDR3 nucleotides are TGTGCCAGCAGTCAGCTAGCCAAAAACATTCAGTACTTC. Its translation: CASSQLAKNIQYF.

The chain carries TRBV6-6 and TRBJ1-3; TRBD1 matches at 9 bases. V shed 6 bases and J 3 bases; nucleotides not matched to a gene: 9. This CDR3 is built from 16 residues. CDR1 is MNHNY, CDR2 SVGAGI, per germline (reference sequence). The CDR3 nucleotides read TGTGCCAGCAGGGACAGGGGAGGATTAGGTGGAAACACCATATATTTT. Amino acids: CASRDRGGLGGNTIYF.

The chain employs TRBV11-2 and TRBJ1-2, with D unclear. Trimming stripped 6 bases from V and 7 bases from J, with 15 bases between. The germline V gene encodes CDR1 SGHAT and CDR2 FQNNGV. The CDR3 totals 13 residues. CDR3 region: CASSPSRGTGYTF. The CDR3 bases are TGTGCCAGCAGTCCATCTCGGGGTACTGGCTACACCTTC.

The CDR3 sequence is CATIGRGKGGNTIYF. CDR3 nucleotide sequence: TGTGCCACCATCGGGCGGGGCAAGGGTGGAAACACCATATATTTT. The chain carries TRBV28 and TRBJ1-3, with D perhaps matching TRBD1 (5 bases). Trimming cost V 10 bases and J 3 bases, with 19 bases left between them. The length of the CDR3 is 15 residues. Germline loops: CDR1 MDHEN, CDR2 SYDVKM.

This clone was observed a single time. V and J are TRBV30 and TRBJ2-5; D call uncertain. The length of the CDR3 is 11 residues. The V gene's germline CDR1 is GTSNPN and CDR2 SVGIG (reference sequence). V lost 4 bases and J lost 2, with 5 bases in between. The CDR3 spells CAWTQQETQYF. CDR3 DNA: TGTGCCTGGACCCAGCAAGAGACCCAGTACTTC.

This clone appeared a single time. The chain couples TRBV10-1 to TRBJ2-4, with D perhaps matching TRBD1 (5 bases). The CDR3 contains 17 residues. The V end was cut by 5 bases, the J end by 6 bases, with 23 bases between. CDR1 is WNHNN and CDR2 is SYGVQD in the germline V gene (reference sequence). This chain's CDR3 is CASSSETQGSYGNIQYF. The CDR3 DNA sequence: TGCGCCAGCAGTAGCGAAACGCAGGGCAGCTACGGAAACATTCAGTACTTC.

The chain employs TRBV6-6 and TRBJ2-7; TRBD1 agrees at 9 bases. V was pared by 5 bases and J by 5 bases, with 10 bases of the junction left unmatched. The germline V gene has CDR1 MNHNY and CDR2 SVGAGI (reference sequence). CDR3 length: 15 amino acids. The CDR3, as DNA: TGTGCCAGCAGTGCCCCCGGGACAGGGTATAACGAGCAGTACTTC. Encoded protein: CASSAPGTGYNEQYF.

The gene calls are TRBV6-1 and TRBJ1-2; no clear D. Deletions cut 5 bases from V and 5 bases from J, with 3 bases between. In germline, CDR1 is MNHNS, CDR2 SASEGT. The CDR3 runs to 10 residues. CDR3 bases: TGTGCCAGCAGTCAATATGGCTACACCTTC. Translated, it gives CASSQYGYTF.

The chain carries TRBV2 and TRBJ1-5; D remains ambiguous. The CDR3 sequence is 14 residues long. Germline CDR1 and CDR2: SNHLY and FYNNEI. Trimming stripped 2 bases from V and 5 bases from J, with 10 bases between. CDR3 sequence: CASSENRRDQPQHF. The DNA of the CDR3 is TGTGCCAGCAGTGAAAATCGTCGGGATCAGCCCCAGCATTTT. Together with reference TRBV2 and TRBJ1-5, the CDR3 gives the full variable domain: EPEVTQTPSHQVTQMGQEVILRCVPISNHLYFYWYRQILGQKVEFLVSFYNNEISEKSEIFDDQFSVERPDGSNFTLKIRSTKLEDSAMYFCASSENRRDQPQHFGDGTRLSIL.

V gene TRBV25-1 combines with J gene TRBJ1-2, with 10 bases lining up with TRBD1. With 4 bases clipped from V and 7 bases from J, the junction kept 9 bases outside the gene matches. This CDR3 region has 15 residues. Germline CDR1 MGHDK, CDR2 SYGVNS. CDR3 protein: CASSAQTGGVFGYTF. The CDR3 DNA follows: TGTGCCAGCAGTGCCCAGACAGGGGGCGTATTTGGCTACACCTTC.

This clone was seen a single time. The V call is TRBV5-1, the J call TRBJ2-2, with D perhaps matching TRBD1 (6 bases). Trimming pared 5 bases from V and 3 bases from J, leaving 17 bases between. The CDR3 contains 16 residues. Per germline, CDR1 SGHRS and CDR2 YFSETQ. CDR3 bases: TGCGCCAGCAGACCGACCGGGACATTCGACACCGGGGAGCTGTTTTTT. It translates to CASRPTGTFDTGELFF.

The gene calls are TRBV6-5 and TRBJ2-5; D is ambiguous. The V end was cut by 4 bases, the J end by 7 bases, with 10 bases between. CDR1 MNHEY and CDR2 SVGAGI come from the germline V gene. The CDR3 totals 12 residues. The CDR3: CASSSTSGTQYF. Here the CDR3 DNA reads TGTGCCAGCAGTTCCACCTCGGGGACCCAGTACTTC.

This chain links TRBV7-6 with TRBJ2-1; 9 bases align to TRBD2. J gave up 7 bases and V 4 bases, and 14 bases lay outside the gene matches. This CDR3 is 17 amino acids long. Germline V gives CDR1 SGHVS, CDR2 FNYEAQ. The CDR3, as DNA: TGTGCCAGCAGCTCCCGGGGGGGTAGCGGGAGCAGAAATGAGCAGTTCTTC. Translation: CASSSRGGSGSRNEQFF.

This chain joins TRBV19 and TRBJ2-1; 7 positions agree with TRBD2. V gave up 6 bases and J gave up 5 bases; unmatched junction bases: 7. CDR1 is LNHDA and CDR2 is SQIVND in the germline V gene (reference sequence). The CDR3 contains 14 residues. DNA of the CDR3: TGTGCCAGTAGACCTCAAGCGGGGCACAATGAGCAGTTCTTC. This encodes CASRPQAGHNEQFF.

The DNA for the CDR3 is TGCGCCAGCAGCCAAGATATATTCGCGGCGGGAGGGCCGAATACGCAGTATTTT. This gives the protein CASSQDIFAAGGPNTQYF. This rearrangement joins TRBV4-1 to TRBJ2-3; 9 bases agree with TRBD2. The CDR3 has 18 residues. V was pared by 0 bases and J by 7 bases, with 14 bases of the junction left unmatched. CDR1 is MGHRA, CDR2 YSYEKL, per germline.

The rearrangement uses TRBV28 and TRBJ1-1, with D unresolved. CDR1 and CDR2 (germline): MDHEN, SYDVKM. V lost 8 bases and J lost 4, with 11 bases in between. The CDR3 covers 12 residues. CDR3 DNA sequence: TGTGCCAGCTCCGCCTGGAGCACTGAAGCTTTCTTT. Its translation is CASSAWSTEAFF.

The rearrangement uses TRBV4-1 and TRBJ1-2; D call uncertain. The CDR3 loop spans 13 amino acids. Germline V CDR1 and CDR2: MGHRA, YSYEKL. V lost 0 bases and J 3 bases, leaving 5 bases between the germline ends. Here the CDR3 reads CASSQDRHYGYTF. CDR3 nucleotides: TGCGCCAGCAGCCAAGATAGACACTATGGCTACACCTTC.

The chain recombines TRBV5-1 with TRBJ1-5; D remains ambiguous. This CDR3 has 15 amino acids. Trimming pared 0 bases from V and 0 bases from J, leaving 7 bases between. CDR1 is SGHRS and CDR2 is YFSETQ in the germline V gene. In DNA, the CDR3 is TGCGCCAGCAGCTTGGCCGTGAATAGCAATCAGCCCCAGCATTTT. Protein sequence: CASSLAVNSNQPQHF.

The rearrangement uses TRBV2 and TRBJ1-1; D unclear. CDR1 is SNHLY and CDR2 is FYNNEI in the germline V gene. The length of the CDR3 is 15 residues. V was pared by 4 bases and J by 0 bases, with 12 bases between. The CDR3 is CASSVSQYMNTEAFF. In DNA form, the CDR3 reads TGTGCCAGCAGTGTCTCACAGTACATGAACACTGAAGCTTTCTTT. Based on the CDR3 plus reference TRBV2 and TRBJ1-1, the full variable domain is EPEVTQTPSHQVTQMGQEVILRCVPISNHLYFYWYRQILGQKVEFLVSFYNNEISEKSEIFDDQFSVERPDGSNFTLKIRSTKLEDSAMYFCASSVSQYMNTEAFFGQGTRLTVV.

This rearrangement joins TRBV4-1 to TRBJ2-7; TRBD1 or TRBD2 may be the D gene (5 bases each). The CDR3 has 16 amino acids. The germline V and J ends were trimmed by 4 bases and 2 bases, with 18 bases remaining between them. From germline, CDR1 is MGHRA and CDR2 YSYEKL. CDR3 sequence: CASSPDRDRPTYEQYF. The CDR3 bases are TGCGCCAGCAGCCCCGACCGGGACCGACCCACCTACGAGCAGTACTTC.

CDR3 sequence reads: CASSYSRGGNQPQHF. As DNA, the CDR3 is TGTGCCAGCAGTTACTCCCGAGGGGGCAATCAGCCCCAGCATTTT. This rearrangement joins TRBV6-5 to TRBJ1-5; possible D gene TRBD1, 5 bases. Per germline, CDR1 MNHEY and CDR2 SVGAGI. This CDR3 is 15 amino acids long. V was shortened by 0 bases and J by 2 bases, with 8 bases between the two germline ends.